This T cell receptor beta chain was documented in a study of shared clonotypes between healthy human individuals. Profiled with immunoSEQ multiplex PCR; TCRdb holds only in-frame clones, not every one. The sample contains some 700,000 clones, about nine tenths of which appear only once. About this clone itself: Its specificity is unknown.

Study-level findings and limits: Since donors were few, the genetic and exposure-history diversity represented was limited.

The sequence came from a man aged 18 to 29 in good health. Some clones in this sample may be carry-over from other donors' samples. Sample: memory CD8+ T cells from PBMCs. Subset meaning: CD45RO+ cells pooled with CCR7-negative TemRA cells.

The CDR3 region is CASSGLEAFPGGYTF. In DNA form, the CDR3 reads TGTGCCAGCAGCGGATTGGAAGCATTTCCCGGTGGCTACACCTTC. The rearrangement links TRBV14 to TRBJ1-2; no clear D. In germline, CDR1 is SGHDN, CDR2 FVKESK. V was clipped by 5 bases and J by 7 bases, with 20 bases between them. This CDR3 comprises 15 residues.